This T cell receptor (beta chain) was captured in a study of T cells in Graves' hyperthyroidism and ophthalmopathy. This clonotype has more than one count but fewer than ten. No antigen is known for it. Patients were excluded for uncontrolled infection, other autoimmune disease, pregnancy or lactation. Thyroid ultrasound and orbital computed tomography, with clinical symptoms and serum thyroxine and TRAb, informed diagnoses. Germline V gene data show CDR1 as SGHVS and CDR2 as FNYEAQ. CDR3 size: 14 residues. V lost 1 base to trimming and J lost 9 bases, with 15 bases between them. The study, taken as a whole, reports: Ophthalmopathy was predicted by the model a median of roughly 6.6 months ahead of onset. Most clonotypes expanded in thyroid above 0.001 were likewise present in blood.

TCR beta CDR3 regions were amplified from RNA. Researchers ran a first-round RT-PCR on the TCR CDR3 using the HTBI primer set. TCRdb used MiXCR to reprocess the multiplex PCR reads, holding one entry per CDR3 protein. The sample contains 750,000 to 900,000 distinct CDR3 sequences, 35% to 40% of which appear only once. The J gene is TRBJ2-5, the V gene TRBV7-6; D unclear. The origin of this receptor is a man between 18 and 29 years old with Graves' hyperthyroidism. Sequencing was done on a sample of blood. This chain's CDR3 is CASSLVAGYEAQYF. In nucleotides, the CDR3 is TGTGCCAGCAGCTTAGTGGCCGGGTACGAGGCCCAGTACTTC. The variable domain in full, with the rest retrieved from reference TRBV7-6 and TRBJ2-5, is GAGVSQSPRYKVTKRGQDVALRCDPISGHVSLYWYRQALGQGPEFLTYFNYEAQQDKSGLPNDRFSAERPEGSISTLTIQRTEQRDSAMYRCASSLVAGYEAQYFGPGTRLLVL.